This T cell receptor beta chain stems from a study of identical twins. Overall study findings and caveats: Low generation-probability sequences were in excess among twin-shared out-of-frame alpha sequences. While abundant cord blood beta clonotypes carried fewer insertions, memory repertoires showed no such pattern.

This clonotype has just a few counts. Its antigen is unidentified. V was trimmed by 4 bases and J by 9 bases, leaving 19 bases between them. The CDR3 runs to 14 residues. Germline V gives CDR1 SQVTM, CDR2 ANQGSEA. TCRdb reprocessed the 5' RACE reads via MiXCR and lists one record per CDR3 protein. Among roughly 1.6 million distinct CDR3 sequences, around a third were seen once, and the ten largest hold about 0.27%. The sample was cord blood. The source of this sequence is a newborn girl in good health. V is TRBV29-1 and J is TRBJ2-1; no definite D call. CDR3 bases: TGCAGCGTTGTCTGGCCTAGTATAGCTACTGAGCAGTTCTTC. Protein: CSVVWPSIATEQFF.